This T cell receptor beta chain was sequenced in a study of regulatory and conventional T cells in RAG deficiency (dated by TCRdb to about 2017). Background for the entire study: Autoimmunity is frequently linked to hypomorphic RAG mutations in combined immunodeficiency or atypical SCID. To compare the diversity and composition of the repertoires of Treg, conventional CD4+ and CD8+ T cells between RAG-deficient patients and healthy controls, the study applied high-throughput TCR beta sequencing. Overall study results and their limits: Compared with controls, Omenn syndrome and CID/AS patients had around 94-fold fewer unique TCR beta sequences in Treg cells, whereas the reduction in the other subsets was around 10-fold. Compared with control T-cell subpopulations, the RAG-deficient patients had markedly lower Shannon entropy and higher Simpson indices. Shorter CDR3 lengths were found in all patient T-cell subsets, and >80% Treg-Tconv repertoire overlap at nucleotide and amino acid level was observed in Omenn syndrome patients. Sorted CD25-high CD127-low cells from Omenn syndrome patients may represent peripherally activated cells rather than bona fide Treg cells. Some T-cell subset analyses were not performed for some subjects.

Receptors were amplified or captured by the immunoSEQ multiplex PCR assay. Rearranged TCR beta chain products were amplified from genomic DNA of sorted T-cell subsets and sequenced. On the authors' methods: Repertoire diversity of productive TCR beta rearrangements was quantified using Shannon entropy and Simpson indices. To gauge clonal expansion, the frequencies of the 100 most abundant productive TCR beta clonotypes among total reads were added together. The TRB repertoires were scored with a self-reactivity index that is based on amino acid usage at CDR3beta positions 6 and 7. Two-way ANOVA was used for repertoire analyses, while Student t or Mann-Whitney tests were used for flow cytometric analyses. TCRdb took this table from immuneACCESS and kept in-frame rearrangements with V and J called. Such tables lack part of the clones; where checked against another copy, unresolved V genes explain under half of the gap, and the rest is unexplained. V and J calls and clone size are as listed in that table; D and trimming were resolved from the DNA. Here the sample has about 1,000 clones; approximately 85% occur a single time. Clones ranked in the top ten supply approximately 15% of the sample.

The CDR3 runs 16 residues from the cysteine to the phenylalanine. Only the CDR3 DNA is retained, 48 bases long and in frame from the first base. The germline V and J ends show losses of 3 bases and 3 bases respectively, and no gene match explains 7 bases of the junction. From a lookup of the germline V gene, CDR1 and CDR2 are MDHEN and SYDVKM. As to this clone: Its binding antigen is unknown. The record has no base qualities; no much larger clone is one base away.

Eight patients with RAG deficiency were studied, comprising one with SCID, two with Omenn syndrome and five with combined immunodeficiency or atypical SCID. Before genomic DNA extraction, CD8+ T cells without CD4 were isolated from blood. This TCR derives from a human donor with RAG deficiency presenting as severe combined immunodeficiency. Recombination connected TRBV28 to TRBJ2-2; 7 bases in the middle match TRBD1. Source material: CD8+ T cells sorted from blood. CDR3 reads: CASSLYRDSHTGELFF. The DNA reads TGTGCCAGCAGTTTGTACCGGGACAGCCACACCGGGGAGCTGTTTTTT.